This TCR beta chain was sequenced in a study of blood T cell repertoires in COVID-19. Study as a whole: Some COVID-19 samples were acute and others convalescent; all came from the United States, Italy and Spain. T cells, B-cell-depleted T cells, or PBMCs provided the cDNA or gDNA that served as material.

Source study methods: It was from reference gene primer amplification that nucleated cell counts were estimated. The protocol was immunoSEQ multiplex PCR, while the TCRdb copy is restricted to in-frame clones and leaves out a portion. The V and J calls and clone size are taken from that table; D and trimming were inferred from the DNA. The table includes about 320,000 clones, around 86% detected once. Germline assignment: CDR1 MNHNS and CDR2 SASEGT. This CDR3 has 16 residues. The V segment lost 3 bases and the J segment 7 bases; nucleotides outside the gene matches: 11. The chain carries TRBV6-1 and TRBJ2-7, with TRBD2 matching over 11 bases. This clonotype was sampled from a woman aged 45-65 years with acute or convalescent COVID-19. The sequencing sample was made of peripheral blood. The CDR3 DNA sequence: TGTGCCAGCAGTGAGGTACTAGCGGGGGCAGGGTGGGAGCAGTACTTC. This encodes CASSEVLAGAGWEQYF.